This T cell receptor (beta chain) was found in a study of shared clonotypes between healthy human individuals. Measured with immunoSEQ multiplex PCR; TCRdb has only the in-frame clones, and not every one. This sample yields almost 750,000 clones, of which just under 75% are seen a single time; approximately 1.7% belongs to the top ten. Trimming shortened V by 0 bases and J by 0 bases, and 4 bases separated the two germline ends. CDR3 length: 14 amino acids. Germline CDR1 SGHRS, CDR2 YFSETQ. On this clone itself: This sample also contains other DNA sequences that code for the same CDR3.

V usage is TRBV5-1 and J usage is TRBJ1-3, with D uncertain. Sequencing was performed on memory CD4+ T cells sorted from blood. Subset denoted: CD45RA-negative fraction. This receptor was taken from a woman aged 30 to 39 in good health. CDR3 amino acids: CASSLATSGNTIYF. DNA for the CDR3: TGCGCCAGCAGCTTGGCTACCTCTGGAAACACCATATATTTT.